This entry features one T cell receptor (beta chain) sequence. Germline trimming cut 0 bases from V and 4 bases from J; bases unmatched to any gene: 6. There are 15 residues in the CDR3. Germline-derived CDR1 and CDR2 are GTSNPN and SVGIG (reference sequence). This sample was taken from a study of T cell changes during pregnancy in multiple sclerosis. Assay: immunoSEQ multiplex PCR; the TCRdb copy retains only in-frame clones and omits some. Of about 51,000 clones detected, 90% to 95% appear once; the ten largest clones hold 1.5% to 2%. This chain uses TRBV30 with TRBJ1-2; 9 bases fit TRBD1. The sequence was obtained from a female donor with multiple sclerosis, enrolled in a pregnancy study. This specimen consisted of peripheral blood, obtained in the second trimester of pregnancy. The CDR3 region has the DNA TGTGCCTGGAGTGTAACAGGGGGCCCCGGCTATGGCTACACCTTC. It yields the protein CAWSVTGGPGYGYTF.